What follows is one T cell receptor beta chain and its context. This sample is drawn from a study of shared clonotypes between healthy human individuals. Germline loops: CDR1 SSHAT, CDR2 FNYEAQ (reference sequence). V was pared by 5 bases and J by 10 bases, with 15 bases between. This CDR3 region has 13 residues. Sequencing was performed with immunoSEQ multiplex PCR; in TCRdb, only in-frame clones are kept and a portion is missing. The sample holds roughly 760,000 clones, roughly 70% seen once. This clonotype originated in a woman in her twenties or thirties in good health. Sequenced material: memory CD4+ T cells sorted from blood. Subset here: CD45RA-negative fraction. The V call is TRBV7-7, the J call TRBJ2-1, with D possibly being TRBD1 or TRBD2 (5 bases each). Written as DNA, the CDR3 is TGTGCCAGCAGCCGGGACCAGCTGCGAGAGCAGTTCTTC. As protein: CASSRDQLREQFF.